This T cell receptor (beta chain) was obtained from a study of blood T cell repertoires in COVID-19. Overall study context: Collection of acute and convalescent COVID-19 samples took place in the United States, Italy and Spain. PBMCs, B-cell-depleted T cells, or T cells provided the cDNA or gDNA that made up the material.

CDR1 is LGHDT, CDR2 YNNKEL, per germline (reference sequence). The CDR3 spans 19 residues. Trimming removed 0 bases from V and 0 bases from J; junction bases left unmatched: 6. Per the authors' pipeline: Using reference gene primer amplification, nucleated cell counts were estimated. Profiled with immunoSEQ multiplex PCR; TCRdb holds only in-frame clones, not every one. D and trimming were read from the DNA, whereas the V and J calls and clone size are those reported in that table. The data hold 140,000 to 150,000 clones, with around 90% observed a single time. The chain carries TRBV3-1 (or the pseudogene TRBV3-2) and TRBJ2-1; TRBD2 aligns across 12 bases. The origin of this receptor is a man in his 70s with acute or convalescent COVID-19. Sequenced sample: peripheral blood. The CDR3 sequence: CASSQDPGLAGSSYNEQFF. CDR3 coding DNA: TGTGCCAGCAGCCAAGATCCCGGACTAGCGGGGAGCTCCTACAATGAGCAGTTCTTC.